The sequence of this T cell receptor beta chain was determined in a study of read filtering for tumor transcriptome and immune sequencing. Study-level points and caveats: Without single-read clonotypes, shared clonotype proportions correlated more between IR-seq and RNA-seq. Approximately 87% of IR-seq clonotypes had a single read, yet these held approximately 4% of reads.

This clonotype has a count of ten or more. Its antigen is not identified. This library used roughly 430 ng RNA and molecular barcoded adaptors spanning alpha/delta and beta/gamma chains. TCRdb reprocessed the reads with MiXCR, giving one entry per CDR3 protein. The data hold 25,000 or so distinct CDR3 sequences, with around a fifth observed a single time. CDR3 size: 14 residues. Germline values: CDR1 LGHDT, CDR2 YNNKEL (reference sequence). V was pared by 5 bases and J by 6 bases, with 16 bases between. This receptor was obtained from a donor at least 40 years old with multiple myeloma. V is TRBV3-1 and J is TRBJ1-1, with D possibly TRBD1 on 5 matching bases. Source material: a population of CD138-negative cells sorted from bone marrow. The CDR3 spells CASSFRGGFPEAFF. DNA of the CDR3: TGTGCCAGCAGCTTTAGGGGCGGGTTTCCTGAAGCTTTCTTT.